The clone carrying this TCR beta chain has a single count. These data come from a study of CD8 T cells in ankylosing spondylitis. Germline CDR1 reads SGHTA; CDR2 reads FQGTGA. Trimming pared 0 bases from V and 8 bases from J, leaving 8 bases between. CDR3 size: 13 residues. TCRdb reprocessed the 5' RACE reads via MiXCR and lists one record per CDR3 protein. The sample consists of more than 150,000 distinct CDR3 sequences, around a sixth of them appearing once. The material sequenced was blood, either unsorted or a sorted T cell fraction (not recorded which). This clonotype was obtained from a male donor under 30 with ankylosing spondylitis or in good health (not recorded which). The rearrangement links TRBV7-3 to TRBJ2-1, with no clear D. The CDR3 bases are TGTGCCAGCAGCTTAACGAGAGGCCATGAGCAGTTCTTC. Translated: CASSLTRGHEQFF.